This section outlines one TCR beta chain sequence together with its context. What it binds is not known. This specimen belongs to a study of T cell repertoires in cytomegalovirus infection. Study-level information: From public TCR beta signatures came an indication of both CMV infection and matching HLA type. Findings and caveats of the study: Ex vivo, HLA-C-restricted CMV-specific TCR beta clonotypes prevailed over the rest of the response. Using cumulative public TCR beta family frequency, the authors identified those who carried CMV together with the relevant HLA.

From the reads, TCRdb called clonotypes with MiXCR, one entry per CDR3 protein. The repertoire holds approximately 770,000 distinct CDR3 sequences, with approximately 32% as singletons. CDR1 and CDR2 (germline): MNHEY, SVGAGI. V lost 0 bases, J lost 3 bases, and 4 bases stayed unmatched. The CDR3 has 15 amino acids. The receptor was isolated from a human donor in good health (CMV status not recorded). Some clones in this sample may be carry-over from other donors' samples. The sequences come from cultured CD8+ T cells from PBMCs, collected from culture after CMV antigen stimulation. V is TRBV6-5 and J is TRBJ2-7; 8 bases line up with TRBD1. The CDR3 DNA follows: TGTGCCAGCAGTTACTCTCCACAGGGGGTCTACGAGCAGTACTTC. Protein product: CASSYSPQGVYEQYF.